The 11 T cell receptor beta chains in this list originate from one sample, sequenced in a study of patients and donors after allogeneic stem cell transplantation. Each CDR3 protein gets one entry after TCRdb re-called the RT-PCR reads with MiXCR. The sample shows about 960,000 distinct CDR3 sequences, over 15% of them seen only once. Material for sequencing was blood, either unsorted or a sorted T cell fraction (not recorded which). The receptor set was obtained from a human donor who was either an allogeneic HSCT recipient or a stem cell or donor lymphocyte infusion donor (not recorded which). It is not recorded whose cells these are; they may come from a transplant donor.

This chain joins TRBV6-1 and TRBJ2-5; D is perhaps TRBD2 (5 bases). CDR3 length equals 13 residues. Trimming removed 5 bases at V and 5 bases at J, with 12 bases between. CDR1 and CDR2 from the germline V gene are MNHNS and SASEGT. Here the CDR3 DNA reads TGTGCCAGCAGTCGGGGTATAGCGGAGACCCAGTACTTC. Its translation: CASSRGIAETQYF.

The V and J genes are TRBV5-1 and TRBJ1-2; D is ambiguous. Germline CDR1 and CDR2: SGHRS and YFSETQ. The CDR3 is 15 amino acids. V gave up 3 bases and J gave up 6 bases, with 18 bases separating them. CDR3 DNA sequence: TGCGCCAGCAGCTGGGCCCTGGGTGGGGAAAATGGCTACACCTTC. This encodes CASSWALGGENGYTF.

The gene calls are TRBV7-9 and TRBJ1-2, with D perhaps TRBD1 (6 bases). In germline, CDR1 is SEHNR, CDR2 FQNEAQ (reference sequence). The length of the CDR3 is 15 residues. The ends were cut back, 1 base at V and 8 bases at J, with 17 bases in the middle. CDR3 DNA: TGTGCCAGCAGCTTAGACAGGGACGATAGCTACGGCTACACCTTC. Protein: CASSLDRDDSYGYTF.

The chain links TRBV4-1 to TRBJ1-5; the D gene is possibly TRBD1 (5 bases). V dropped 4 bases and J dropped 4 bases, with 14 bases sitting between them. Germline CDR1 and CDR2: MGHRA and YSYEKL. This CDR3 is built from 15 residues. DNA of the CDR3: TGCGCCAGCAGCCCGTCGGAGGGGTCGAATCAGCCCCAGCATTTT. Translating gives CASSPSEGSNQPQHF.

The chain is built from TRBV11-2 and TRBJ2-5; no clear D. Germline assignment: CDR1 SGHAT and CDR2 FQNNGV. V shed 0 bases and J shed 5 bases, with 13 bases lying between them. The CDR3 extends over 15 amino acids. The CDR3 nucleotides are TGTGCCAGCAGCTTAGATCAATGGGCTGGGGAGACCCAGTACTTC. Amino acid sequence: CASSLDQWAGETQYF.

This clonotype turned up a few times. The CDR3 here is CASSENPEAFF. The CDR3 bases are TGTGCCAGCAGTGAAAACCCTGAAGCTTTCTTT. The chain carries TRBV2 and TRBJ1-1; no definite D call. The CDR3 totals 11 residues. Deletions cut 2 bases from V and 6 bases from J, with 4 bases between. Germline V gene data show CDR1 as SNHLY and CDR2 as FYNNEI.

The rearrangement uses TRBV24-1 and TRBJ1-6; a weak D match, TRBD1 (6 bases). V was pared by 12 bases and J by 7 bases, with 24 bases between. CDR3 size: 16 residues. Germline lookup yields CDR1 KGHDR and CDR2 SFDVKD. This CDR3 reads CAPQGGRMAINSPLHF. CDR3 in DNA: TGTGCCCCACAGGGCGGTCGGATGGCTATCAATTCACCCCTCCACTTT.

This clonotype has only a few counts. The chain carries TRBV6-5 and TRBJ2-5; 10 bases agree with TRBD2. The J segment lost 0 bases and the V segment lost 2 bases, leaving 6 bases of the junction unmatched. Per germline, CDR1 MNHEY and CDR2 SVGAGI. There are 17 residues in the CDR3. The CDR3 reads CASSYRLAGGNQETQYF. For the CDR3, the DNA is TGTGCCAGCAGTTACCGACTAGCGGGTGGGAACCAAGAGACCCAGTACTTC.

This clonotype turned up a few times. The CDR3 loop is CASSLDRFEAFF. DNA for the CDR3: TGTGCCAGCAGCTTAGACAGGTTTGAAGCTTTCTTT. The V call is TRBV7-2, the J call TRBJ1-1, with a tentative D call TRBD1 (5 bases). Trimming cost V 1 base and J 7 bases, with 7 bases left between them. The CDR3 length is 12 residues. From germline, CDR1 is SGHTA and CDR2 FQGNSA.

This clonotype has more than one count but fewer than ten. The V call is TRBV5-1, the J call TRBJ2-4, with 8 bases that match TRBD2. Germline lookup yields CDR1 SGHRS and CDR2 YFSETQ. The ends lost 0 bases at V and 7 bases at J; junction bases unmatched: 6. This CDR3 comprises 15 residues. The CDR3 here is CASSLEVAGLNIQYF. The CDR3 coding sequence is TGCGCCAGCAGCTTGGAGGTAGCGGGATTGAACATTCAGTACTTC.

This clonotype has a handful of counts. The V and J genes are TRBV25-1 and TRBJ2-6; no firm D call. Trimming took 4 bases from V and 4 from J, leaving 11 bases between them. There are 15 residues in the CDR3. CDR1 MGHDK and CDR2 SYGVNS come from the germline V gene. The CDR3 loop is CASSAPLFGANVLTF. CDR3 sequence (DNA): TGTGCCAGCAGTGCCCCTCTGTTCGGGGCCAACGTCCTGACTTTC. Full variable domain (outside the CDR3, taken from reference TRBV25-1 and TRBJ2-6): EADIYQTPRYLVIGTGKKITLECSQTMGHDKMYWYQQDPGMELHLIHYSYGVNSTEKGDLSSESTVSRIRTEHFPLTLESARPSHTSQYLCASSAPLFGANVLTFGAGSRLTVL.